The present entry profiles one T cell receptor (beta chain) with its context. Its antigen has not been determined. Per-nucleotide qualities are absent, and no much larger clonotype sits a single base away. These data are taken from a study of T cell responses to AZD1222 COVID-19 vaccine (dated by TCRdb to about 2021). Looking at the study overall: TCR sequencing covered approximately 230 trial participants: approximately 200 given two doses of AZD1222 and 26 given two doses of MenACWY control vaccine. Trial participants were enrolled into age subgroups of 18-55, 56-69 and 70-plus years, which contained around 150, 28 and 57 TCR-sequenced participants, respectively. Points the paper makes about the study in general: After two AZD1222 doses, both the breadth and the depth of spike-specific TCRs were significantly higher than at day 0 and than in MenACWY recipients. Only a handful of AZD1222 recipients were SARS-CoV-2 seropositive at baseline, limiting conclusions about previously exposed vaccinees. Most participants were white British and females outnumbered males, and the authors suggested that clonal diversity may have been underestimated. Because no day 14 peak-response samples were available, the repertoires could be characterized only after the peak T cell response. CD4 TCRs associated with the vaccine covered the entire spike protein, and the dominant responses were in regions 160-218 and 743-854. Reportedly, almost half of the unique spike-specific TCRs recognized epitopes lying outside the regions that are mutated in the B.1.351 and B.1.1.7 variants. In the small 56-69-year group, the increase in depth fell short of significance, most likely because of low power.

The time point label, read with the paper, signifies: about 28 days (+/-7) after the second vaccine dose. This specimen's treatment or condition label, interpreted: meningococcal conjugate vaccine given as trial control. Vaccinee samples were obtained from the UK trials COV001 and COV002, which included a single-blind randomized controlled phase 2/3 trial of AZD1222 (ChAdOx1 nCoV-19) in healthy adults. Trial participant PBMC samples were collected at day 0 and day 28 after the second dose for TCRbeta chain sequencing. V lost 5 bases and J lost 2 bases; the stretch between them is 14 bases long. CDR1 and CDR2 are read off the germline V gene (reference sequence) as SGHNT and YYREEE. The CDR3 runs 14 amino acids, cysteine and phenylalanine included. Only the CDR3 DNA stays, 42 bases, in frame from base 1. The CDR3 regions of human TCRbeta chains were analyzed by immunosequencing. On the study's bioinformatics: Repertoire TCRs were matched against a reference library of SARS-CoV-2-specific TCRs generated with the MIRA antigen-specificity platform. Breadth meant the fraction of unique TCRs that were SARS-CoV-2-associated, whereas depth meant the fraction of total T cells that were SARS-CoV-2-associated. Using the MIRA data, every spike-specific TCR was mapped to the spike region that the TCR reacted to and assigned to either a CD4 or a CD8 class. Log10-transformed breadth and depth values were compared by one-way ANOVA with Sidak's multiple comparisons tests. Not all clones reach the TCRdb copy of this immuneACCESS table, which keeps in-frame sequences only. Checked studies attribute under half of the gap to unresolved V genes and leave the rest unexplained. V and J calls and clone size are copied from that table; D and trimming were computed from the DNA. Within this sample are fewer than 200,000 clones, with around nine tenths of them counted one time only. The leading ten clones occupy approximately 4% of the sample.

The starting material was peripheral blood, obtained 28 days after the second dose of the MenACWY control vaccine. The receptor comes from an adult who received the MenACWY meningococcal vaccine as a control. Recombination connected TRBV5-4 to TRBJ2-7; the D call could be TRBD1 or TRBD2, with each sharing 5 bases. CDR3 loop: CASRSGTDAYEQYF. At the DNA level, the sequence is TGTGCCAGCAGGTCCGGGACGGATGCCTACGAGCAGTACTTC.